This passage covers 9 T cell receptor beta chains from one sample sequenced in a study of OX40 agonist ivuxolimab in advanced cancers. The method was immunoSEQ multiplex PCR; TCRdb's version includes in-frame clones alone and lacks a portion of them. The sample includes approximately 33,000 clones, 85% to 95% of them seen just once. The specimen comprised CD4+ or CD8+ T cells sorted from blood, sampled in a trial of the OX40 agonist ivuxolimab. These receptors all come from an adult with an advanced solid tumor such as melanoma, head and neck, liver or kidney cancer.

In this sample, this clone turned up a few times. One base separates it from a far larger clone, so it is likely a read error. The genes are TRBV6-5 and TRBJ2-3; no definite D call. The CDR3 is made up of 11 amino acids. V shed 5 bases and J shed 2 bases, with 2 bases lying between them. Germline assignment: CDR1 MNHEY and CDR2 SVGAGI. CDR3 DNA sequence: TGTGCCAGCAGTGACACAGATACGCAGTATTTT. It encodes CASSDTDTQYF.

CDR3 in DNA: TGTGCCAGCAGCTTAGCGCTCGGGGGCGGCGAGCAGTACTTC. It yields the protein CASSLALGGGEQYF. The chain carries TRBV7-6 and TRBJ2-7; possibly TRBD1 or TRBD2 for D (6 bases each). V shed 0 bases and J shed 6 bases, with 12 bases lying between them. The length of the CDR3 is 14 residues. Germline CDR1 and CDR2: SGHVS and FNYEAQ.

In DNA, the CDR3 is TGTGCCAGCAGTTACGATGACTCCTACAATGAGCAGTTCTTC. This encodes CASSYDDSYNEQFF. The V gene is TRBV6-5, the J gene TRBJ2-1; D not resolved. There are 14 residues in the CDR3. Germline CDR1 MNHEY, CDR2 SVGAGI. V lost 2 bases and J 0 bases, leaving 5 bases between the germline ends.

The rearrangement uses TRBV7-2 and TRBJ2-5, with TRBD2 matching 14 bases. This CDR3 has 17 amino acids. Germline V gene lookup returns CDR1 SGHTA and CDR2 FQGNSA. V lost 1 base to trimming and J lost 9 bases; unmatched junction nucleotides: 10. The CDR3 region has the DNA TGTGCCAGCAGCTTAGACGAGGGACTAGCGGGGGAATTAGCCCAGTACTTC. Its translation: CASSLDEGLAGELAQYF.

This clone was observed a few times. The chain uses TRBV27 and TRBJ2-3, with 7 bases fitting TRBD1. The CDR3 totals 14 residues. Per the germline V gene, CDR1 is MNHEY and CDR2 is SMNVEV (reference sequence). The V segment lost 3 bases and the J segment 3 bases; nucleotides outside the gene matches: 3. CDR3 amino acids: CASSLNRGTDTQYF. The CDR3 nucleotides are TGTGCCAGCAGTTTGAACAGGGGAACAGATACGCAGTATTTT.

This clone was counted a single time. The rearrangement uses TRBV6-1 and TRBJ1-1, with a weak D call TRBD1 (5 bases). The germline V and J ends were trimmed by 0 bases and 0 bases, with 17 bases remaining between them. The CDR3 has 18 amino acids. Germline CDR1 is MNHNS and CDR2 is SASEGT. This CDR3 is CASSEAGEIRGMNTEAFF. The CDR3 DNA follows: TGTGCCAGCAGTGAAGCGGGGGAGATACGCGGCATGAACACTGAAGCTTTCTTT.

V usage is TRBV19 and J usage is TRBJ1-2; 8 nucleotides line up with TRBD1. This CDR3 spans 15 amino acids. V lost 3 bases to trimming and J lost 2 bases; unmatched junction nucleotides: 5. The germline CDR1 and CDR2 sequences are LNHDA and SQIVND (reference sequence). CDR3 amino acids: CASSIGQGRNYGYTF. Here the CDR3 DNA reads TGTGCCAGTAGTATCGGACAGGGAAGGAACTATGGCTACACCTTC.

The chain is built from TRBV27 and TRBJ2-7; D is ambiguous. Trimming cost V 6 bases and J 2 bases, with 20 bases left between them. CDR1 and CDR2 (germline): MNHEY, SMNVEV (reference sequence). This CDR3 has 16 residues. DNA of the CDR3: TGTGCCAGCAGCGTAGAAGCAGATTTACTCCCCTACGAGCAGTACTTC. Residues: CASSVEADLLPYEQYF.

The chain couples TRBV6-1 to TRBJ1-2; 9 bases are a match to TRBD1. The CDR3 is made up of 14 amino acids. After removal of 5 bases from V and 7 bases from J, the junction contained 8 bases not matched to a gene. The germline V gene has CDR1 MNHNS and CDR2 SASEGT. The CDR3 spells CASSPDRGYRGYTF. For the CDR3, the DNA is TGTGCCAGCAGTCCGGACAGGGGTTATCGTGGCTACACCTTC.